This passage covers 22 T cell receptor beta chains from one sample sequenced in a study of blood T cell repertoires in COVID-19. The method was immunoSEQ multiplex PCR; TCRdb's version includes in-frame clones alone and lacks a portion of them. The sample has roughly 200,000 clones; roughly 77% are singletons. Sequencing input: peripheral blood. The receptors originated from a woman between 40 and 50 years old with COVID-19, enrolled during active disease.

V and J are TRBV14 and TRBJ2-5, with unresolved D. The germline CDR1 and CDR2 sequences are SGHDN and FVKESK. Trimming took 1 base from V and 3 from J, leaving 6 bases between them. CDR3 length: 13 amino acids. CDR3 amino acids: CASSQAPEETQYF. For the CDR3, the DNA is TGTGCCAGCAGCCAAGCTCCGGAAGAGACCCAGTACTTC.

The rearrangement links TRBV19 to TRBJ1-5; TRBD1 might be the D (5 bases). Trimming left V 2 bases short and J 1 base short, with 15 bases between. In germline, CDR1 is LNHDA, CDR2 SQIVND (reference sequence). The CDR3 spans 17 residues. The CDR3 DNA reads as TGTGCCAGTAGTATAACGGATAGTCGGGGGAGCAATCAGCCCCAGCATTTT. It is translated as CASSITDSRGSNQPQHF.

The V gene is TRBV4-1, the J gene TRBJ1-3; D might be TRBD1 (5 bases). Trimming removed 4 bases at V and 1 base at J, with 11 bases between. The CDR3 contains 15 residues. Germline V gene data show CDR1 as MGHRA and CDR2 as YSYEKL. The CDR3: CASSRIGGSGNTIYF. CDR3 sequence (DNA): TGCGCCAGCAGCCGTATTGGGGGGTCTGGAAACACCATATATTTT.

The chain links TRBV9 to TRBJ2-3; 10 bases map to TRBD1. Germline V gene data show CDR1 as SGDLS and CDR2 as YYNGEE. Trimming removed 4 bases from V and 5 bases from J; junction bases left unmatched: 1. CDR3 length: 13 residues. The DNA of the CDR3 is TGTGCCAGCAGCCGGGACAGGGGAGATACGCAGTATTTT. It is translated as CASSRDRGDTQYF.

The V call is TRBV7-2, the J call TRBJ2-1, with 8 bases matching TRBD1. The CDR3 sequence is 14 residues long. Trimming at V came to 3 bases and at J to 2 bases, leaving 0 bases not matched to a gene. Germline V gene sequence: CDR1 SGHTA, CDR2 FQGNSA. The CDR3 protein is CASSLGQAYNEQFF. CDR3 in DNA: TGTGCCAGCAGCTTGGGACAGGCCTACAATGAGCAGTTCTTC.

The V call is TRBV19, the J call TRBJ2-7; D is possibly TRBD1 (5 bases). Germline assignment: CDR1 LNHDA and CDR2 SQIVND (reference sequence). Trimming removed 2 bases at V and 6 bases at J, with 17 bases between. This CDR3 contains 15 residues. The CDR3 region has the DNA TGTGCCAGTAGTATATCCCAGGGCCGTCCCGGCGAGCAGTACTTC. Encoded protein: CASSISQGRPGEQYF.

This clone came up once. The CDR3 sequence is CASSWGQGSEAFF. The CDR3 coding sequence is TGCGCCAGCAGCTGGGGACAGGGAAGTGAAGCTTTCTTT. The chain links TRBV5-1 to TRBJ1-1; 9 nucleotides line up with TRBD1. CDR3 size: 13 residues. V lost 3 bases to trimming and J lost 7 bases; unmatched junction nucleotides: 4. The germline CDR1 and CDR2 sequences are SGHRS and YFSETQ.

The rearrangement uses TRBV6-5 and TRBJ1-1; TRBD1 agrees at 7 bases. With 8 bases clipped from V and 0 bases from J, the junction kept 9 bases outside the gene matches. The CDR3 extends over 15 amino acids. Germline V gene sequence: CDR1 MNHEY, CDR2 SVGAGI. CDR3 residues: CASRWQGDLNTEAFF. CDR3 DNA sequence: TGTGCCAGCCGCTGGCAGGGGGATCTGAACACTGAAGCTTTCTTT.

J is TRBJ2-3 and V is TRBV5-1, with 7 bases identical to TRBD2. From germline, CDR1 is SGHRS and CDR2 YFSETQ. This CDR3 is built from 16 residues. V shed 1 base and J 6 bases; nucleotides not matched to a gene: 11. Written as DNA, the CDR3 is TGCGCCAGCAGCTTGATAATAGCGGGTGACCGGGATACGCAGTATTTT. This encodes CASSLIIAGDRDTQYF.

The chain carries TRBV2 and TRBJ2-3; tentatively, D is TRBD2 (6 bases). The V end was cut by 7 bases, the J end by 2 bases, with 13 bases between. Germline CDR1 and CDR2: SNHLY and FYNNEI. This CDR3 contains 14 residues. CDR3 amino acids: CASNAGPSTDTQYF. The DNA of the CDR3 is TGTGCCAGCAATGCGGGGCCCTCCACAGATACGCAGTATTTT.

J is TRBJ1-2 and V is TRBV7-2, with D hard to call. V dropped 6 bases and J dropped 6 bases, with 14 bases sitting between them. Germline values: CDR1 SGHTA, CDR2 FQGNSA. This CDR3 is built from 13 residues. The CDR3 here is CASSFGGPNGYTF. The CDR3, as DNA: TGTGCCAGCAGTTTTGGTGGGCCCAATGGCTACACCTTC.

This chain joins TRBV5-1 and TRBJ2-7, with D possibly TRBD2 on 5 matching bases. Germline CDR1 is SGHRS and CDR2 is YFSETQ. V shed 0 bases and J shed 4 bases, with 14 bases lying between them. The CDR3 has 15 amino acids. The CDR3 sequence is CASSLDAGLIYEQYF. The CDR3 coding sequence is TGCGCCAGCAGCTTGGATGCCGGACTGATTTACGAGCAGTACTTC.

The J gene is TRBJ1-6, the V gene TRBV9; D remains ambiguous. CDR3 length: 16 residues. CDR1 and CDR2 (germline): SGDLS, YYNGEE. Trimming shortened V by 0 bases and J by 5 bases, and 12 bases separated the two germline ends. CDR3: CASSVDGSENNSPLHF. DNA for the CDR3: TGTGCCAGCAGCGTAGATGGAAGCGAGAATAATTCACCCCTCCACTTT.

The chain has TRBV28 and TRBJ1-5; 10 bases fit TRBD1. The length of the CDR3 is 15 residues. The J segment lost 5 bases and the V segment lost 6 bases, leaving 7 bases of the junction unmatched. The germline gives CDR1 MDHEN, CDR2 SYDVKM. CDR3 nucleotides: TGTGCCAGCAGCTGGGGGACAGGGGTTGATCAGCCCCAGCATTTT. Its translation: CASSWGTGVDQPQHF.

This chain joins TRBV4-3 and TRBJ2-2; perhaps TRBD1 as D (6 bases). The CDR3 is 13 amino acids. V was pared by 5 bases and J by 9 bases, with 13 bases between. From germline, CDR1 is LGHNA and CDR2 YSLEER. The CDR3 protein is CASSYRASRELFF. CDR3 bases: TGCGCCAGCAGCTACAGGGCAAGCAGGGAGCTGTTTTTT.

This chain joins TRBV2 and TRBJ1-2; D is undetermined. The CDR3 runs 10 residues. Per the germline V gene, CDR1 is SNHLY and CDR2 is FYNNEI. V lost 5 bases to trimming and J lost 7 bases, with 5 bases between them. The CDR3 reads CASSYSGYTF. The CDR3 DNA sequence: TGTGCCAGCAGTTACAGTGGCTACACCTTC.

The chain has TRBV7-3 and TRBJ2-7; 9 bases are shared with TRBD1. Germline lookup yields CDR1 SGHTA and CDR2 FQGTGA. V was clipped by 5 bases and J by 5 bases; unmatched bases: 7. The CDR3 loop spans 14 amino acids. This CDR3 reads CASSPRGQGNEQYF. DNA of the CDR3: TGTGCCAGCAGCCCTCGGGGACAGGGAAACGAGCAGTACTTC.

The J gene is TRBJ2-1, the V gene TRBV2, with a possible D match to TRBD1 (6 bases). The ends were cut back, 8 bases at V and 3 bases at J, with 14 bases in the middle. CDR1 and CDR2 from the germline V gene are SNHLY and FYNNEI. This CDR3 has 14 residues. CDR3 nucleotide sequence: TGTGCCAGCGGATCCGGGACAAACTACAATGAGCAGTTCTTC. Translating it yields CASGSGTNYNEQFF.

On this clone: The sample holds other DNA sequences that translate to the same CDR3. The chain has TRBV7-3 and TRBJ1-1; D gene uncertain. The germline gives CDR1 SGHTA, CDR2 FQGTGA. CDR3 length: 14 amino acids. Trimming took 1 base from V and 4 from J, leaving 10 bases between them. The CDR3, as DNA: TGTGCCAGCAGCTTAATTGGCGGCGGCACTGAAGCTTTCTTT. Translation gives CASSLIGGGTEAFF.

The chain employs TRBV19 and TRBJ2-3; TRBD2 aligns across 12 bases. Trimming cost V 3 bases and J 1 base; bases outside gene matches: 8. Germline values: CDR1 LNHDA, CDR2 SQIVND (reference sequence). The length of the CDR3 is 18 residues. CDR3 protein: CASSIRLAGGQGTDTQYF. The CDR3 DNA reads TGTGCCAGTAGTATTAGGCTAGCGGGAGGGCAAGGCACAGATACGCAGTATTTT.

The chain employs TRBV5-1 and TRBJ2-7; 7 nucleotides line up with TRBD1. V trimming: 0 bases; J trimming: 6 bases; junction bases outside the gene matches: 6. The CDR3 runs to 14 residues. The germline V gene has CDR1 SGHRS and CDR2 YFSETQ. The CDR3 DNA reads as TGCGCCAGCAGCTTGGGACAGGGACCTGGCGAGCAGTACTTC. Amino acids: CASSLGQGPGEQYF.

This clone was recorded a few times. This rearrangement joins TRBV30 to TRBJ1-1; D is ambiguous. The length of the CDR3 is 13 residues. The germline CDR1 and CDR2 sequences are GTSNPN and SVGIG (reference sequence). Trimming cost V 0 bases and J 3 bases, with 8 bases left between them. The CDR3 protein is CAWSVQVYTEAFF. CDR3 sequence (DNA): TGTGCCTGGAGTGTACAAGTTTACACTGAAGCTTTCTTT.